Following are 25 T cell receptor beta chains from one sample sequenced in a study of cytomegalovirus exposure and HLA in healthy donors. The PCR was carried out with 60 Vbeta primers and 13 Jbeta primers. The table came from immunoSEQ multiplex PCR; TCRdb's copy has only in-frame clones and leaves some out. The top ten clones hold more than 3% of a sample with approximately 150,000 clones, 77% of them seen once. Source material: PBMCs. These TCRs come from a man younger than 40 in good health and CMV-seropositive.

The V call is TRBV9, the J call TRBJ2-2; tentative D call: TRBD1 (6 bases). Germline CDR1 SGDLS, CDR2 YYNGEE. The CDR3 extends over 15 amino acids. The ends were cut back, 3 bases at V and 0 bases at J, with 9 bases in the middle. The CDR3 sequence: CASSAGDANTGELFF. The DNA for the CDR3 is TGTGCCAGCAGCGCAGGGGACGCGAACACCGGGGAGCTGTTTTTT. Based on the CDR3 plus reference TRBV9 and TRBJ2-2, the full variable domain is DSGVTQTPKHLITATGQRVTLRCSPRSGDLSVYWYQQSLDQGLQFLIQYYNGEERAKGNILERFSAQQFPDLHSELNLSSLELGDSALYFCASSAGDANTGELFFGEGSRLTVL.

The chain links TRBV4-2 to TRBJ2-5; 11 nucleotides agree with TRBD2. The CDR3 is 16 residues long. With V trimmed by 1 base and J by 4 bases, 5 bases remained unmatched. Germline V CDR1 and CDR2: LGHNA, YNFKEQ. This CDR3 is CASSQVSGGASETQYF. In DNA form, the CDR3 reads TGTGCCAGCAGCCAAGTTAGCGGGGGGGCTTCAGAGACCCAGTACTTC.

The V gene is TRBV5-1, the J gene TRBJ1-1; possible D gene TRBD1, 6 bases. Germline V gene data show CDR1 as SGHRS and CDR2 as YFSETQ. V was trimmed by 4 bases and J by 6 bases, leaving 19 bases between them. The CDR3 length is 15 residues. The CDR3 DNA follows: TGCGCCAGCAGCCCTTTCTTGACAGGTACCTCTGAAGCTTTCTTT. It yields the protein CASSPFLTGTSEAFF.

The chain couples TRBV10-3 to TRBJ1-3, with a weak D call TRBD1 (6 bases). This CDR3 spans 13 amino acids. Deletions cut 2 bases from V and 6 bases from J, with 8 bases between. Germline V lookup: CDR1 ENHRY, CDR2 SYGVKD. This CDR3 is CAISEGTSNTIYF. DNA for the CDR3: TGTGCCATCAGTGAGGGGACATCAAACACCATATATTTT.

The gene calls are TRBV9 and TRBJ2-1, with 8 bases lining up with TRBD2. The junction had 7 bases not matched to a gene; V was cut back by 0 bases and J by 5 bases. In germline, CDR1 is SGDLS, CDR2 YYNGEE. The CDR3 contains 16 residues. CDR3 sequence: CASSVVQAGAHNEQFF. The CDR3 bases are TGTGCCAGCAGCGTAGTGCAAGCGGGGGCCCACAATGAGCAGTTCTTC.

In its sample, this clone was seen once. The chain joins TRBV4-1 to TRBJ1-2, with 10 bases lining up with TRBD1. V trimming: 3 bases; J trimming: 4 bases; junction bases outside the gene matches: 5. This CDR3 has 15 residues. Looked up from germline, CDR1 is MGHRA and CDR2 is YSYEKL. The CDR3 sequence: CASSQTGQGSYGYTF. Written as DNA, the CDR3 is TGCGCCAGCAGCCAGACGGGACAGGGGTCCTATGGCTACACCTTC.

The chain uses TRBV12-5 and TRBJ1-2, with a possible D match to TRBD1 (6 bases). Germline V gene lookup returns CDR1 LGHNT and CDR2 FRNRAP. Trimming left V 5 bases short and J 8 bases short, with 12 bases between. The CDR3 has 12 amino acids. This CDR3 is CASGTWTVGYTF. CDR3 nucleotide sequence: TGTGCTAGTGGTACCTGGACAGTCGGCTACACCTTC.

This clone turned up a few times. This chain uses TRBV28 with TRBJ1-4, with D perhaps matching TRBD1 (5 bases). The CDR3 totals 14 residues. Germline V gene lookup returns CDR1 MDHEN and CDR2 SYDVKM. Trimming pared 9 bases from V and 7 bases from J, leaving 18 bases between. CDR3 nucleotide sequence: TGTGCCAGTAACTCGGAGGGGCCTGGTGAAAAACTGTTTTTT. This gives the protein CASNSEGPGEKLFF.

The J gene is TRBJ2-7, the V gene TRBV2; perhaps TRBD2 as D (5 bases). Trimming removed 4 bases from V and 2 bases from J, with 15 bases in between. The CDR3 covers 15 residues. CDR1 is SNHLY, CDR2 FYNNEI, per germline. The CDR3 DNA follows: TGTGCCAGCAGTGGGGGAGTAGGGCCTGCCTACGAGCAGTACTTC. Translation: CASSGGVGPAYEQYF.

This chain links TRBV7-6 with TRBJ2-7, with a tentative D call TRBD2 (7 bases). The CDR3 sequence is 14 residues long. Trimming stripped 5 bases from V and 3 bases from J, with 14 bases between. Germline V gene data show CDR1 as SGHVS and CDR2 as FNYEAQ. The CDR3 region is CASSPPGGHYEQYF. CDR3 coding DNA: TGTGCCAGCAGCCCGCCGGGGGGCCACTACGAGCAGTACTTC.

The chain carries TRBV7-2 and TRBJ1-2; D might be TRBD1 (6 bases). This CDR3 spans 15 amino acids. Per the germline V gene, CDR1 is SGHTA and CDR2 is FQGNSA. V was cut by 5 bases and J by 4 bases, with 17 bases left in between. The CDR3 sequence: CASSQETGALYGYTF. The CDR3 DNA is TGTGCCAGCAGCCAAGAGACAGGAGCCCTCTATGGCTACACCTTC.

This clone was counted only a few times. The chain links TRBV7-9 to TRBJ2-2; D uncertain. This CDR3 comprises 13 residues. Trimming removed 5 bases at V and 1 base at J, with 5 bases between. The germline V gene encodes CDR1 SEHNR and CDR2 FQNEAQ (reference sequence). The CDR3 reads CASSAVNTGELFF. The CDR3 DNA is TGTGCCAGCAGCGCAGTGAACACCGGGGAGCTGTTTTTT.

The chain employs TRBV7-9 and TRBJ2-5, with 10 bases lining up with TRBD2. Per the germline V gene, CDR1 is SEHNR and CDR2 is FQNEAQ (reference sequence). V lost 5 bases and J lost 5; bases outside the gene matches: 8. The CDR3 has 15 amino acids. CDR3 sequence reads: CASSAAGGPGETQYF. The CDR3 DNA reads as TGTGCCAGCAGCGCAGCGGGGGGGCCCGGGGAGACCCAGTACTTC.

The chain combines TRBV18 with TRBJ1-5; 8 bases are a match to TRBD1. This CDR3 region has 14 residues. Germline-derived CDR1 and CDR2 are KGHSH and LQKENI. Trimming took 6 bases from V and 9 from J; bases not matched to a gene: 10. The CDR3 bases are TGTGCCAGCTCCCCGGGACAGGTCCGAGCGCCCCAGCATTTT. Translation: CASSPGQVRAPQHF.

The chain employs TRBV5-5 and TRBJ1-1, with D possibly being TRBD1 (5 bases). Trimming removed 3 bases at V and 3 bases at J, with 6 bases between. From germline, CDR1 is SGHKS and CDR2 YYEKEE (reference sequence). The CDR3 length is 12 residues. CDR3 in amino acids: CASSWGDTEAFF. CDR3 DNA: TGTGCCAGCAGCTGGGGGGACACTGAAGCTTTCTTT.

The J gene is TRBJ1-5, the V gene TRBV5-1, with D perhaps TRBD1 (6 bases). Germline lookup yields CDR1 SGHRS and CDR2 YFSETQ. Trimming took 0 bases from V and 8 from J, leaving 12 bases between them. This CDR3 region has 14 residues. CDR3 amino acids: CASSLVTGGEPQHF. For the CDR3, the DNA is TGCGCCAGCAGCTTGGTGACAGGTGGGGAGCCCCAGCATTTT.

The chain uses TRBV30 and TRBJ2-5; 8 bases fit TRBD2. Unmatched junction bases numbered 5, after V lost 1 base and J lost 4 bases. CDR3 length: 14 amino acids. Germline CDR1 GTSNPN, CDR2 SVGIG (reference sequence). CDR3 nucleotide sequence: TGTGCCTGGAGTGCCGGGGCGGGGGGAGAGACCCAGTACTTC. Protein: CAWSAGAGGETQYF.

The rearrangement uses TRBV10-3 and TRBJ2-5; TRBD1 is a possible D gene (5 bases). The CDR3 is 14 residues long. Germline V gene sequence: CDR1 ENHRY, CDR2 SYGVKD. V was pared by 4 bases and J by 0 bases, with 9 bases between. The CDR3 bases are TGTGCCATCAGTGGGCAGGGCCACCAAGAGACCCAGTACTTC. This translates into CAISGQGHQETQYF.

This clone was seen a few times. This rearrangement joins TRBV12-5 to TRBJ1-1; D uncertain. The V end lost 3 bases, the J end lost 7 bases, and 9 bases lay between the germline ends. Germline CDR1 and CDR2: LGHNT and FRNRAP. This CDR3 has 12 amino acids. The DNA of the CDR3 is TGTGCTAGTGGTTTTGGAGATTTTGAAGCTTTCTTT. It codes for CASGFGDFEAFF.

CDR3 protein: CSVEVGGPQSGANVLTF. The CDR3 DNA is TGCAGCGTTGAAGTGGGGGGGCCCCAGTCTGGGGCCAACGTCCTGACTTTC. The rearrangement joins TRBV29-1 to TRBJ2-6; D might be TRBD2 (7 bases). The CDR3 totals 17 residues. Deletions cut 1 base from V and 1 base from J, with 14 bases between. Germline V gene sequence: CDR1 SQVTM, CDR2 ANQGSEA.

The V call is TRBV9, the J call TRBJ2-7; D remains unclear. Trimming pared 5 bases from V and 0 bases from J, leaving 9 bases between. This CDR3 spans 13 amino acids. Germline V gene sequence: CDR1 SGDLS, CDR2 YYNGEE. The CDR3 DNA reads TGTGCCAGCAGTTCGACTCACTCCTACGAGCAGTACTTC. It codes for CASSSTHSYEQYF.

This clone was seen a few times. The genes are TRBV7-3 and TRBJ2-3, with 7 bases lining up with TRBD1. This CDR3 is 14 amino acids long. Germline V gives CDR1 SGHTA, CDR2 FQGTGA. With 5 bases clipped from V and 3 bases from J, the junction kept 5 bases outside the gene matches. CDR3 sequence (DNA): TGTGCCAGCAGCCCTCCGGGACAGACAGATACGCAGTATTTT. Amino acids: CASSPPGQTDTQYF.

CDR3 amino acids: CASSVPQGAFTGELFF. DNA of the CDR3: TGTGCCAGCAGCGTCCCCCAGGGGGCCTTCACCGGGGAGCTGTTTTTT. V is TRBV9 and J is TRBJ2-2; TRBD1 aligns across 8 bases. The J segment lost 4 bases and the V segment lost 2 bases, leaving 7 bases of the junction unmatched. Looked up from germline, CDR1 is SGDLS and CDR2 is YYNGEE. CDR3 length: 16 amino acids. Together with reference TRBV9 and TRBJ2-2, the CDR3 gives the full variable domain: DSGVTQTPKHLITATGQRVTLRCSPRSGDLSVYWYQQSLDQGLQFLIQYYNGEERAKGNILERFSAQQFPDLHSELNLSSLELGDSALYFCASSVPQGAFTGELFFGEGSRLTVL.

J is TRBJ1-5 and V is TRBV25-1; 9 bases fit TRBD1. After removal of 5 bases from V and 2 bases from J, the junction contained 10 bases not matched to a gene. The CDR3 runs to 17 residues. Per germline, CDR1 MGHDK and CDR2 SYGVNS. This CDR3 reads CASSSETGGEGNQPQHF. The CDR3 DNA reads as TGTGCCAGCAGTTCCGAGACAGGGGGGGAGGGCAATCAGCCCCAGCATTTT.

The chain employs TRBV2 and TRBJ2-5; TRBD1 might be the D (5 bases). V lost 9 bases and J 8 bases, leaving 16 bases between the germline ends. CDR3 length: 12 amino acids. Germline V gene data show CDR1 as SNHLY and CDR2 as FYNNEI. Here the CDR3 reads CASTVTQGTQYF. CDR3 nucleotide sequence: TGTGCCAGTACAGTGACCCAGGGAACCCAGTACTTC.